The 10 T cell receptor beta chains reported below all come from one sample, sequenced in a study of shared clonotypes between healthy human individuals. Terminally differentiated effector memory CD45RA+ cells were excluded by CCR7 positive selection of CD45RO-negative cells. Measured with immunoSEQ multiplex PCR; TCRdb has only the in-frame clones, and not every one. This sample yields hundreds of thousands of clones, of which approximately 90% are seen a single time; about 24% belongs to the top ten. Sequenced material: naive CD8+ T cells sorted from blood. Receptor source: a man aged 25 to 40 in good health.

V and J are TRBV27 and TRBJ2-7; TRBD1 or TRBD2 may be the D gene (5 bases each). V was trimmed by 1 base and J by 11 bases, leaving 15 bases between them. The V gene's germline CDR1 is MNHEY and CDR2 SMNVEV (reference sequence). The CDR3 spans 13 residues. Here the CDR3 reads CASSLLEEDTKYF. In DNA, the CDR3 is TGTGCCAGCAGTTTATTAGAGGAGGACACAAAGTACTTC.

V is TRBV4-3 and J is TRBJ2-5, with TRBD2 identical over 12 bases. The germline CDR1 and CDR2 sequences are LGHNA and YSLEER. The CDR3 contains 17 residues. With 0 bases clipped from V and 3 bases from J, the junction kept 5 bases outside the gene matches. The CDR3 sequence is CASSQDMTSGGKETQYF. In DNA, the CDR3 is TGCGCCAGCAGCCAAGACATGACTAGCGGGGGAAAAGAGACCCAGTACTTC.

The CDR3 DNA follows: TGTGCCAGCAGAGATAGGACATACGTAGGCTACACCTTC. It translates to CASRDRTYVGYTF. This chain joins TRBV6-1 and TRBJ1-2; possible D gene TRBD1, 5 bases. Looked up from germline, CDR1 is MNHNS and CDR2 is SASEGT. The length of the CDR3 is 13 residues. V was trimmed by 6 bases and J by 8 bases, leaving 16 bases between them.

The count of this clone is one. V usage is TRBV29-1 and J usage is TRBJ2-7; D is perhaps TRBD2 (6 bases). The V gene's germline CDR1 is SQVTM and CDR2 ANQGSEA. Deletions cut 1 base from V and 0 bases from J, with 16 bases between. This CDR3 is 16 amino acids long. Here the CDR3 DNA reads TGCAGCGTTGAAGGGGCGGGATCCAAGAGCTCCTACGAGCAGTACTTC. Residues: CSVEGAGSKSSYEQYF.

The chain joins TRBV29-1 to TRBJ2-1; 11 positions match TRBD1. The V and J ends lost 7 bases and 9 bases, in that order; junction bases with no gene match: 8. CDR3 length: 13 residues. CDR1 and CDR2 from the germline V gene are SQVTM and ANQGSEA. The CDR3 nucleotides read TGCAGCGCCGGACAGGGGGCCCACAGTGAGCAGTTCTTC. As protein: CSAGQGAHSEQFF.

The chain joins TRBV5-1 to TRBJ1-1, with a weak D call TRBD1 (5 bases). The V gene lost 0 bases and the J gene lost 1 base, with 10 bases spanning the gap. The CDR3 is made up of 15 amino acids. The germline CDR1 and CDR2 sequences are SGHRS and YFSETQ. DNA for the CDR3: TGCGCCAGCAGCTTGGAGAGGACAACGAACACTGAAGCTTTCTTT. This codes for CASSLERTTNTEAFF.

This rearrangement joins TRBV9 to TRBJ2-5, with 9 bases identical to TRBD1. This CDR3 is built from 15 residues. V shed 0 bases and J 9 bases; nucleotides not matched to a gene: 9. Per germline, CDR1 SGDLS and CDR2 YYNGEE. The CDR3 reads CASSVEGQGWEAQYF. The CDR3, as DNA: TGTGCCAGCAGCGTAGAAGGACAGGGGTGGGAGGCCCAGTACTTC.

V and J are TRBV10-3 and TRBJ1-1; D is ambiguous. CDR3 length equals 14 residues. V was clipped by 3 bases and J by 7 bases, with 15 bases between them. The germline gives CDR1 ENHRY, CDR2 SYGVKD. Written as DNA, the CDR3 is TGTGCCATCAGTGACTTCAATGTTGGAGTTGAAGCTTTCTTT. Its protein is CAISDFNVGVEAFF.

The CDR3 DNA sequence: TGTGCCAGCAGCTTAGTTGTACCCGGGACAGGGGATTACAATGAGCAGTTCTTC. Amino acid sequence: CASSLVVPGTGDYNEQFF. The chain joins TRBV7-6 to TRBJ2-1; the match to TRBD1 covers 10 bases. Germline V gene sequence: CDR1 SGHVS, CDR2 FNYEAQ. Trimming took 1 base from V and 4 from J; bases not matched to a gene: 10. This CDR3 is built from 18 residues.

The rearrangement links TRBV11-2 to TRBJ2-5, with TRBD1 matching 8 bases. The V gene's germline CDR1 is SGHAT and CDR2 FQNNGV. This CDR3 is built from 18 residues. Unmatched junction bases numbered 15, after V lost 1 base and J lost 5 bases. The CDR3 nucleotides read TGTGCCAGCAGCTTAGGGGGACAGGAACAGCGGACCGTTGAGACCCAGTACTTC. This codes for CASSLGGQEQRTVETQYF.